Following are 20 T cell receptor beta chains from one sample sequenced in a study of T cell responses to AZD1222 COVID-19 vaccine. Clones were read by immunoSEQ multiplex PCR, and TCRdb kept only the in-frame ones, dropping some. This sample has fewer than 200,000 clones; around 88% occur once, and the top ten carry less than 1.3%. The input for sequencing was peripheral blood, taken 28 days after the second AZD1222 dose. The receptors stem from an adult who received the AZD1222 COVID-19 vaccine.

V usage is TRBV7-9 and J usage is TRBJ2-5; maybe TRBD1 (6 bases). CDR1 is SEHNR, CDR2 FQNEAQ, per germline (reference sequence). This CDR3 region has 14 residues. The V gene lost 5 bases and the J gene lost 5 bases, with 15 bases spanning the gap. The CDR3 reads CASSPGQLWETQYF. The CDR3 DNA reads as TGTGCCAGCAGCCCTGGACAGTTGTGGGAGACCCAGTACTTC.

The chain couples TRBV13 to TRBJ2-7; 8 nucleotides agree with TRBD1. The CDR3 has 15 amino acids. Germline V gene lookup returns CDR1 PRHDT and CDR2 FYEKMQ (reference sequence). The V and J ends lost 1 base and 3 bases, in that order; junction bases with no gene match: 5. CDR3 bases: TGTGCCAGCAGCTTAGCCGGACAGGGACGCTACGAGCAGTACTTC. Protein sequence: CASSLAGQGRYEQYF.

The J gene is TRBJ2-2, the V gene TRBV7-2, with a weak D call TRBD1 (6 bases). The CDR3 is 14 amino acids. CDR1 is SGHTA and CDR2 is FQGNSA in the germline V gene. Trimming took off 1 base at V and 4 bases at J, with 7 bases between the two ends. Here the CDR3 DNA reads TGTGCCAGCAGCTTAGGGGGGCCCACCGGGGAGCTGTTTTTT. It translates to CASSLGGPTGELFF.

The DNA for the CDR3 is TGTGCCAGCAGTTCCGAGTGGGGGATTAATGAAAAACTGTTTTTT. It yields the protein CASSSEWGINEKLFF. V usage is TRBV7-6 and J usage is TRBJ1-4, with D possibly being TRBD1 (5 bases). This CDR3 is built from 15 residues. Germline CDR1 and CDR2: SGHVS and FNYEAQ. Trimming pared 6 bases from V and 4 bases from J, leaving 15 bases between.

V is TRBV27 and J is TRBJ2-7; 7 bases align to TRBD1. This CDR3 has 15 amino acids. V dropped 4 bases and J dropped 0; count of bases not matched to a gene: 6. The germline gives CDR1 MNHEY, CDR2 SMNVEV (reference sequence). This CDR3 reads CASSSGQLPSYEQYF. The CDR3 coding sequence is TGTGCCAGCAGTTCGGGACAGCTTCCCTCCTACGAGCAGTACTTC.

The chain employs TRBV15 and TRBJ1-1; weak D call: TRBD1 (5 bases). V was clipped by 0 bases and J by 11 bases, with 10 bases between them. The CDR3 is made up of 12 amino acids. Germline-derived CDR1 and CDR2 are LNHNV and YYDKDF (reference sequence). DNA for the CDR3: TGTGCCACCAGCAGAGACCTAAAGGGGGCTTTCTTT. Its translation: CATSRDLKGAFF. Drawing the rest from reference TRBV15 and TRBJ1-1, the complete variable domain is DAMVIQNPRYQVTQFGKPVTLSCSQTLNHNVMYWYQQKSSQAPKLLFHYYDKDFNNEADTPDNFQSRRPNTSFCFLDIRSPGLGDTAMYLCATSRDLKGAFFGQGTRLTVV.

V usage is TRBV6-5 and J usage is TRBJ2-7; D not resolved. This CDR3 is 15 amino acids long. V was cut by 10 bases and J by 2 bases, with 21 bases left in between. Germline CDR1 is MNHEY and CDR2 is SVGAGI. The DNA of the CDR3 is TGTGCCACCGTTGGGCCCAAATTGGGAACCTACGAGCAGTACTTC. This sequence encodes CATVGPKLGTYEQYF.

This chain joins TRBV29-1 and TRBJ2-5, with D unresolved. Germline CDR1 is SQVTM and CDR2 is ANQGSEA. CDR3 size: 13 residues. Deletions cut 2 bases from V and 1 base from J, with 8 bases between. The CDR3 DNA sequence: TGCAGCGTTGAACGAGACTTCCAAGAGACCCAGTACTTC. Its translation: CSVERDFQETQYF.

The V and J genes are TRBV4-3 and TRBJ2-7, with 13 positions matching TRBD2. Trimming cost V 1 base and J 4 bases; bases outside gene matches: 1. CDR1 is LGHNA, CDR2 YSLEER, per germline. The CDR3 covers 15 residues. The DNA for the CDR3 is TGCGCCAGCAGCCAAGCGACTAGCGGGGGGTACGAGCAGTACTTC. Protein: CASSQATSGGYEQYF.

This chain uses TRBV7-9 with TRBJ1-5, with D hard to call. Trimming removed 4 bases from V and 6 bases from J, with 10 bases in between. This CDR3 has 13 residues. Germline CDR1 SEHNR, CDR2 FQNEAQ (reference sequence). The CDR3 region is CASSSAGSQPQHF. DNA of the CDR3: TGTGCCAGCAGCTCGGCAGGATCTCAGCCCCAGCATTTT.

J is TRBJ2-1 and V is TRBV5-4; 8 positions match TRBD2. The V gene's germline CDR1 is SGHNT and CDR2 YYREEE (reference sequence). V dropped 4 bases and J dropped 13; count of bases not matched to a gene: 10. The CDR3 covers 13 residues. The CDR3, as DNA: TGTGCCAGCAGCGAAGGACTAGCTCAAATACAGTTCTTC. This gives the protein CASSEGLAQIQFF.

The J gene is TRBJ1-2, the V gene TRBV5-4, with 11 nucleotides matching TRBD1. Germline V gene data show CDR1 as SGHNT and CDR2 as YYREEE (reference sequence). The CDR3 spans 16 residues. With 4 bases clipped from V and 7 bases from J, the junction kept 12 bases outside the gene matches. This CDR3 reads CASSPQLDRGLGGYTF. CDR3 DNA sequence: TGTGCCAGCAGCCCTCAGTTGGACAGGGGGCTTGGTGGCTACACCTTC.

This chain uses TRBV14 with TRBJ2-7; D is tentatively TRBD1 or TRBD2 (6 bases each). Per germline, CDR1 SGHDN and CDR2 FVKESK. Deletions cut 3 bases from V and 0 bases from J, with 12 bases between. CDR3 size: 15 residues. The chain's CDR3 is CASSHGGPYSYEQYF. The CDR3 bases are TGTGCCAGCAGCCATGGGGGGCCTTACTCCTACGAGCAGTACTTC.

The gene calls are TRBV19 and TRBJ2-3; 9 nucleotides agree with TRBD1. V dropped 6 bases and J dropped 2; count of bases not matched to a gene: 12. Germline lookup yields CDR1 LNHDA and CDR2 SQIVND (reference sequence). The CDR3 runs to 17 residues. The DNA for the CDR3 is TGTGCCAGTAGGCCCCCGAGAGACAGGGGGTACACAGATACGCAGTATTTT. Amino acids: CASRPPRDRGYTDTQYF.

V and J are TRBV19 and TRBJ1-1, with 10 bases aligning to TRBD1. Looked up from germline, CDR1 is LNHDA and CDR2 is SQIVND (reference sequence). The CDR3 totals 14 residues. V dropped 6 bases and J dropped 4; count of bases not matched to a gene: 5. DNA of the CDR3: TGTGCCAGTAGGGGGACAGGGGATTTCACTGAAGCTTTCTTT. Its translation: CASRGTGDFTEAFF.

V gene TRBV3-1 (or the pseudogene TRBV3-2) combines with J gene TRBJ1-5; a weak D match, TRBD1 (5 bases). The CDR3 is made up of 14 amino acids. V dropped 1 base and J dropped 6 bases, with 10 bases sitting between them. Looked up from germline, CDR1 is LGHDT and CDR2 is YNNKEL (reference sequence). The CDR3 DNA reads as TGTGCCAGCAGCCAAGGTCCGAGGGGTCAGCCCCAGCATTTT. It specifies CASSQGPRGQPQHF.

This clone was seen just once. V gene TRBV4-1 combines with J gene TRBJ2-7, with TRBD2 matching over 7 bases. The length of the CDR3 is 15 residues. With V trimmed by 0 bases and J by 4 bases, 6 bases remained unmatched. Germline CDR1 and CDR2: MGHRA and YSYEKL. In DNA form, the CDR3 reads TGCGCCAGCAGCCAAGATCCGGGGGGATTATACGAGCAGTACTTC. Translation gives CASSQDPGGLYEQYF.

The rearrangement links TRBV27 to TRBJ1-5; D uncertain. This CDR3 comprises 13 residues. Germline CDR1 MNHEY, CDR2 SMNVEV (reference sequence). V was shortened by 3 bases and J by 5 bases, with 8 bases between the two germline ends. The CDR3 bases are TGTGCCAGCAGTTTGGGTCCCTATCAGCCCCAGCATTTT. It encodes CASSLGPYQPQHF.

The gene calls are TRBV10-2 and TRBJ2-7; TRBD1 aligns across 7 bases. The germline V gene has CDR1 WSHSY and CDR2 SAAADI. The V segment lost 0 bases and the J segment 2 bases; nucleotides outside the gene matches: 4. The CDR3 runs 15 residues. CDR3 sequence (DNA): TGCGCCAGCAGTGAGTCATGGACAGGAGCCTACGAGCAGTACTTC. This gives the protein CASSESWTGAYEQYF.

The CDR3 DNA follows: TGTGCCACCGAATTGGCACCCGAGCACGGCTACACCTTC. Protein product: CATELAPEHGYTF. The chain employs TRBV10-3 and TRBJ1-2; no firm D call. From germline, CDR1 is ENHRY and CDR2 SYGVKD. The CDR3 has 13 residues. Trimming took off 10 bases at V and 8 bases at J, with 20 bases between the two ends.